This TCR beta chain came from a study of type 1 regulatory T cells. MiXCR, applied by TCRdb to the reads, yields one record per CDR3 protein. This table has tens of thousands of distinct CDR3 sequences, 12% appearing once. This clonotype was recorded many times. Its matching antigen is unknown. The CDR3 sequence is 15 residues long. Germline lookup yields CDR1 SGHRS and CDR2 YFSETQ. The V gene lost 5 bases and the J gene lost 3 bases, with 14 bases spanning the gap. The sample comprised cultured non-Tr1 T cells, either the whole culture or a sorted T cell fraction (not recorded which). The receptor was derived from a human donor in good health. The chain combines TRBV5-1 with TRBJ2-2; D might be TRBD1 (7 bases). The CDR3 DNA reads TGCGCCAGCAGTTTCCAGGGGGGTGACACCGGGGAGCTGTTTTTT. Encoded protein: CASSFQGGDTGELFF.